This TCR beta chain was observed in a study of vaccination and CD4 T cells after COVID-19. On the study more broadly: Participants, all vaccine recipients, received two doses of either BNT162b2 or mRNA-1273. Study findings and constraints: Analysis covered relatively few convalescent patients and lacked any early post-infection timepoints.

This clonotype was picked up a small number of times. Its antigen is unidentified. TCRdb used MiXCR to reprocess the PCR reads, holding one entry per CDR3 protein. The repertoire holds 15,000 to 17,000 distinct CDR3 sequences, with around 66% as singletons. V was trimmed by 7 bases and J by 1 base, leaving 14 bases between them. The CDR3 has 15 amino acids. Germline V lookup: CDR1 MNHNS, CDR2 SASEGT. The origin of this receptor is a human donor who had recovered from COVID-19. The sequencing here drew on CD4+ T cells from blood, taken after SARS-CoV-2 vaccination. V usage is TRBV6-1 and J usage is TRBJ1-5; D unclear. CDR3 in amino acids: CASNLDILSNQPQHF. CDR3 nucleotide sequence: TGTGCCAGCAACCTAGACATATTAAGCAATCAGCCCCAGCATTTT.